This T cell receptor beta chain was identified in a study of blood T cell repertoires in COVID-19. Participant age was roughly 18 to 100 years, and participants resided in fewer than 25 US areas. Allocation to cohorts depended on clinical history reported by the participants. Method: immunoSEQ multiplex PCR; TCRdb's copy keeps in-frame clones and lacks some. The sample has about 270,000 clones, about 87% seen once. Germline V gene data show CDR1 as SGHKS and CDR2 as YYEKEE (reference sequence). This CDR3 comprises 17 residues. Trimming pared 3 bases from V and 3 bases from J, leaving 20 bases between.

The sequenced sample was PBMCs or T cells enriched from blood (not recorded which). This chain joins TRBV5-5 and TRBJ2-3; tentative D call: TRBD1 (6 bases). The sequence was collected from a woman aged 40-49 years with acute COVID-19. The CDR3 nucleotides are TGTGCCAGCAGCTCACAGCCCGAGAGGGGGTTAACAGATACGCAGTATTTT. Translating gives CASSSQPERGLTDTQYF.